This T cell receptor beta chain was sequenced for a study of shared clonotypes between healthy human individuals. Study context: Aged 18 to 49, the donors were a couple of women and a few men. Study-wide findings and caveats: Naive subsets usually exceeded memory subsets in estimated richness.

Germline V gives CDR1 SQVTM, CDR2 ANQGSEA. V lost 7 bases, J lost 9 bases, and 15 bases lay in between. The CDR3 consists of 12 residues. To note about this clone: Its antigen is unknown.

Assay: immunoSEQ multiplex PCR; the TCRdb copy retains only in-frame clones and omits some. The sample includes about 1.1 million clones, 75% to 85% seen only once; the top ten take around 0.47%. All the donors were Caucasian adults who lived in Nashville, Tennessee. Source material: memory CD4+ T cells from PBMCs. Subset denoted: CD45RA-negative fraction. The gene calls are TRBV29-1 and TRBJ2-2; perhaps TRBD1 as D (6 bases). This clonotype was obtained from a man between 18 and 35 years old in good health. Some clones in this sample may be carry-over from other donors' samples. CDR3 loop: CSAAQGTRELFF. The CDR3 DNA reads as TGCAGCGCCGCACAGGGTACCCGGGAGCTGTTTTTT.